A selection of T cell receptor beta chains follows, all from one sample in a study of blood T cell repertoires in COVID-19. The method was immunoSEQ multiplex PCR; TCRdb's version includes in-frame clones alone and lacks a portion of them. The data show over 300,000 clones, with roughly 87% seen just once and approximately 5.3% held by the top ten. Sequencing was carried out using PBMCs or T cells enriched from blood (not recorded which). The source of these receptors is a woman in her thirties who had recovered from COVID-19. The CDR3 runs from the conserved cysteine through the conserved F or W. The D gene is left open where the match is weak. Only part of the rows carry a size: once, few, many, or a class if the clone is expanded.

v_call	j_call	cdr3_length	clone_size	d_call	cdr3_nt	cdr3_aa
TRBV10-3	TRBJ2-3	15	once	TRBD1	TGTGCCATCAGCGACAGGGGTGATTTCGCAGATACGCAGTATTTT	CAISDRGDFADTQYF
TRBV11-1	TRBJ1-5	13	.	.	TGTGCCAGCAGCACAAGACAGGACCGGCCCCAGCATTTT	CASSTRQDRPQHF
TRBV6-5	TRBJ2-7	13	.	.	TGTGCCAGCAGTACACAGGTAAACTACGAGCAGTACTTC	CASSTQVNYEQYF
TRBV7-8	TRBJ2-2	15	.	.	TGTGCCAGCAGCTTACGAGGTGGGGCGTACGGGGAGCTGTTTTTT	CASSLRGGAYGELFF
TRBV30	TRBJ2-7	13	once	.	TGTGCCTGGAGTGTAGACAGGACCTACGAGCAGTACTTC	CAWSVDRTYEQYF
TRBV7-9	TRBJ2-1	15	.	.	TGTGCCAGCAGCTTAACGCCAGGGTTATCCTTTGAGCAGTTCTTC	CASSLTPGLSFEQFF
TRBV5-1	TRBJ1-4	15	.	TRBD1	TGCGCCAGCAGCAGGGGACAGCTGTCTAATGAAAAACTGTTTTTT	CASSRGQLSNEKLFF
TRBV4-3	TRBJ2-1	14	.	.	TGCGCCAGCAGCCAAGATCTGAGGGGGAATGAGCAGTTCTTC	CASSQDLRGNEQFF
TRBV27	TRBJ1-1	13	.	.	TGTGCCAGCAGTATTGGGGGGAGAACTGAAGCTTTCTTT	CASSIGGRTEAFF
TRBV30	TRBJ1-6	14	.	.	TGTGCCTGGAGTAATGTTCAGAATAATTCACCCCTCCACTTT	CAWSNVQNNSPLHF
TRBV9	TRBJ1-2	14	.	.	TGTGCCAGCAGCGTTGGCCGGGTGAACTATGGCTACACCTTC	CASSVGRVNYGYTF
TRBV14	TRBJ1-6	16	few	.	TGTGCCAGCAGTCTCAAAAGGAGATCCTATAATTCACCCCTCCACTTT	CASSLKRRSYNSPLHF
TRBV2	TRBJ2-2	15	.	TRBD2	TGTGCCAGCACCGGGAGGGGACTGAACACCGGGGAGCTGTTTTTT	CASTGRGLNTGELFF
TRBV18	TRBJ2-3	17	.	TRBD2	TGTGCCAGCTCACCACGCGGACTAGCGGGTCCAACAGATACGCAGTATTTT	CASSPRGLAGPTDTQYF
TRBV10-3	TRBJ1-5	13	.	.	TGTGCCAACGGGGGGGAGGGCAATCAGCCCCAGCATTTT	CANGGEGNQPQHF
TRBV3-1/TRBV3-2	TRBJ1-5	13	.	TRBD1	TGTGCCAGCAGCAGGACAGGGAATCAGCCCCAGCATTTT	CASSRTGNQPQHF
TRBV30	TRBJ1-2	11	.	TRBD1	TGTGCGATACAGGGGGCTCGTGGCTACACCTTC	CAIQGARGYTF
TRBV30	TRBJ1-5	13	.	.	TGTGCCTGGGGAACAGGTCGCAATCAGCCCCAGCATTTT	CAWGTGRNQPQHF
TRBV25-1	TRBJ1-5	16	few	.	TGTGCCAGCAGTGTGTCAGGGTGCAGTGGCAATCAGCCCCAGCATTTT	CASSVSGCSGNQPQHF
TRBV5-1	TRBJ1-4	16	.	TRBD1	TGCGCCAGCAGCACTGGGACAGGGCGATTTCGAGATAAACTGTTTTTT	CASSTGTGRFRDKLFF
TRBV27	TRBJ1-1	14	.	.	TGTGCCAGCAGTCCATTCAGGGGGAACACTGAAGCTTTCTTT	CASSPFRGNTEAFF
TRBV28	TRBJ1-2	12	.	.	TGTGCCAGCAGTTTAAACCCAAGAGGTTACACCTTC	CASSLNPRGYTF
TRBV6-5	TRBJ2-7	12	.	.	TGTGCCAGCAGTTACTCCGATCAGGAGCAGTACTTC	CASSYSDQEQYF
TRBV25-1	TRBJ1-4	15	.	TRBD1	TGTGCCAGCAGTGAATCCAGGGGGCAGAAAGAAAAACTGTTTTTT	CASSESRGQKEKLFF
TRBV5-6	TRBJ1-1	12	.	.	TGTGCCAGCAGCTTGACAGCCCGGGGGGCTTTCTTT	CASSLTARGAFF
TRBV5-6	TRBJ1-1	15	.	.	TGTGCCAGCAGCCTGCCCGGGGGGCTTAACACTGAAGCTTTCTTT	CASSLPGGLNTEAFF
TRBV28	TRBJ1-2	16	.	.	TGTGCCAGCAGTCTCGTGGGACAAGGAGCTAACTATGGCTACACCTTC	CASSLVGQGANYGYTF
TRBV19	TRBJ1-5	16	.	.	TGTGCCAGTAGTACCCTAGGGGGAAGAGGCAATCAGCCCCAGCATTTT	CASSTLGGRGNQPQHF
TRBV4-2	TRBJ2-7	17	once	TRBD1	TGTGCCAGCAGCCATTATACAATGGGACAGGGGGACTACGAGCAGTACTTC	CASSHYTMGQGDYEQYF
TRBV2	TRBJ1-2	15	.	TRBD1	TGTGCCAGCAGTAACCAAGGACAGGGATTGAGTGGCTACACCTTC	CASSNQGQGLSGYTF
TRBV6-5	TRBJ2-7	14	.	TRBD1	TGTGCCAGCACCAAGACAGGGGGCCCCTACGAGCAGTACTTC	CASTKTGGPYEQYF
TRBV7-9	TRBJ1-1	14	.	.	TGTGCCAGCAGCTTAGGGGGAGCAGCAACTGAAGCTTTCTTT	CASSLGGAATEAFF
TRBV19	TRBJ1-5	15	once	TRBD1	TGTGCCAGTAGTATAGGGGACAGCCGTTATCAGCCCCAGCATTTT	CASSIGDSRYQPQHF
TRBV19	TRBJ2-7	14	.	.	TGTGCCAGTAGTACACAATTCGGGGCCTACGAGCAGTACTTC	CASSTQFGAYEQYF
TRBV12-3/TRBV12-4	TRBJ1-4	13	once	.	TGTGCCAGCCGCGGGGCCAAACTTGAAAAACTGTTTTTT	CASRGAKLEKLFF
TRBV5-1	TRBJ1-6	16	.	TRBD1	TGCGCCAGCAGCTTGGACGGGACAGGGAATAATTCACCCCTCCACTTT	CASSLDGTGNNSPLHF
TRBV30	TRBJ1-1	14	.	TRBD1	TGTGCCTGTCACCCAGAAGGGGGCTGGACTGAAGCTTTCTTT	CACHPEGGWTEAFF
TRBV7-9	TRBJ2-1	16	.	TRBD1	TGTGCCAGCAGCTCGGACAGGGGGCTATCCTACAATGAGCAGTTCTTC	CASSSDRGLSYNEQFF
TRBV19	TRBJ1-2	14	.	.	TGTGCCAGTAGTACCTTAGGGGGGGGCGGCGGCTACACCTTC	CASSTLGGGGGYTF
TRBV14	TRBJ1-1	13	.	.	TGTGCCAGCAGCCAATTCTCCGTTCGAGGTGCTTTCTTT	CASSQFSVRGAFF
TRBV10-3	TRBJ1-3	15	once	.	TGTGCCATCAGGGCAGGAACGAACTCTGGAAACACCATATATTTT	CAIRAGTNSGNTIYF
TRBV10-3	TRBJ1-2	13	.	.	TGTGCCATCAGTCGAGGCGCCAACTATGGCTACACCTTC	CAISRGANYGYTF
TRBV4-1	TRBJ2-2	15	.	TRBD1	TGCGCCAGCAGCGGCCGGGACAGAGACACCGGGGAGCTGTTTTTT	CASSGRDRDTGELFF
TRBV9	TRBJ2-7	15	.	.	TGTGCCAGCAGCGTAGAGACGGGGAGAACCTACGAGCAGTACTTC	CASSVETGRTYEQYF
TRBV29-1	TRBJ1-4	11	once	.	TGCAGCGTTGAAGATCCCGGGGAACTGTTTTTT	CSVEDPGELFF
TRBV19	TRBJ2-3	14	.	TRBD2	TGTGCCAGCACCACTAGCGGTGGCTGGGATACGCAGTATTTT	CASTTSGGWDTQYF
TRBV19	TRBJ1-3	16	.	.	TGTGCCAGTAGCAAAAGACTGGCGAGCTCTGGAAACACCATATATTTT	CASSKRLASSGNTIYF
TRBV15	TRBJ1-5	15	few	.	TGTGCCACCAGCAGAGATAGACAGTTCAATCAGCCCCAGCATTTT	CATSRDRQFNQPQHF
TRBV2	TRBJ2-7	18	once	TRBD1	TGTGCCAGCAGGTGGGGGACAGGGCCTCAAACTTCGACTACGATGGAGTACTTC	CASRWGTGPQTSTTMEYF
TRBV5-1	TRBJ1-4	13	once	.	TGCGCCAGCAGCGCGGCAGGGGCGGAAAAACTGTTTTTT	CASSAAGAEKLFF
TRBV19	TRBJ1-3	15	once	.	TGTGCCAGTAGCCCGACAGGAACCTCTGGAAACACCATATATTTT	CASSPTGTSGNTIYF
TRBV7-2	TRBJ1-3	16	.	.	TGTGCCAGCAGCTCACTTGGAGGGACCTCTGGAAACACCATATATTTT	CASSSLGGTSGNTIYF
TRBV30	TRBJ2-7	16	.	.	TGTGCCTGGTCCCCCCTGGGGGCTGCCCTCTCCTACGAGCAGTACTTC	CAWSPLGAALSYEQYF
TRBV6-6	TRBJ1-1	14	few	.	TGTGCCAGCAGTCCGCAGGCCCCGAACACTGAAGCTTTCTTT	CASSPQAPNTEAFF